This T cell receptor beta chain was identified during a study of blood T cell repertoires in COVID-19. Background on the study: COVID-19 samples, acute and convalescent, were from the United States, Italy and Spain. Sources were T cells, B-cell-depleted T cells, or PBMCs; the material itself was cDNA or gDNA.

V lost 6 bases, J lost 7 bases, and 18 bases lay in between. CDR1 is KGHSH and CDR2 is LQKENI in the germline V gene. CDR3 length: 14 amino acids. In the original analysis: Estimated nucleated cell counts came from reference gene primer amplification. The protocol was immunoSEQ multiplex PCR, while the TCRdb copy is restricted to in-frame clones and leaves out a portion. Clone size and V and J calls were adopted from that table, with D and trimming inferred from the DNA. The table records 150,000 to 200,000 clones, 85% to 90% of them present only once. The chain couples TRBV18 to TRBJ1-1; a possible D gene is TRBD1 (6 bases). The sequenced sample consisted of peripheral blood. This sequence originates from a man aged 18 to 35 with active or convalescent COVID-19. The CDR3 reads CASSQGSLDGEAFF. The CDR3 DNA sequence: TGTGCCAGCTCCCAGGGGTCATTGGACGGTGAAGCTTTCTTT.